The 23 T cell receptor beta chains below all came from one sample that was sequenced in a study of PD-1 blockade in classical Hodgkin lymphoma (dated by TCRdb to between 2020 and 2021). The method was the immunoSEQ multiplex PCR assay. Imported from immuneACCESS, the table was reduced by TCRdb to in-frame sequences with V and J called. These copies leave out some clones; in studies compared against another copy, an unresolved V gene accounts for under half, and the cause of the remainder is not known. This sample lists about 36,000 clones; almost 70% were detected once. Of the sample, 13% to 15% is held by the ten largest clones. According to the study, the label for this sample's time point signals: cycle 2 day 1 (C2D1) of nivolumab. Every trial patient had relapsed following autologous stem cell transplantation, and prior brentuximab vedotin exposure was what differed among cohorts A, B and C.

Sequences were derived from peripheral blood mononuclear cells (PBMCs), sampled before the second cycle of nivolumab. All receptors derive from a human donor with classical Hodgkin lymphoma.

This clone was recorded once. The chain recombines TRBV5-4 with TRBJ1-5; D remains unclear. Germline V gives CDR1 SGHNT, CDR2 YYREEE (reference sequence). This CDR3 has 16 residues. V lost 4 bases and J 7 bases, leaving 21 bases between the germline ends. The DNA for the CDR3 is TGTGCCAGCAGCGACCCATCCTACACCGGAAGGCAGCCCCAGCATTTT. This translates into CASSDPSYTGRQPQHF.

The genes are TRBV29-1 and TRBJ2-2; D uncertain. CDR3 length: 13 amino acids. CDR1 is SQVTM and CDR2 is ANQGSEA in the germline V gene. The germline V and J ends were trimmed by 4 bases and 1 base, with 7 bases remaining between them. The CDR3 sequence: CSVGHLNTGELFF. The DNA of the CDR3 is TGCAGCGTTGGGCACCTGAACACCGGGGAGCTGTTTTTT.

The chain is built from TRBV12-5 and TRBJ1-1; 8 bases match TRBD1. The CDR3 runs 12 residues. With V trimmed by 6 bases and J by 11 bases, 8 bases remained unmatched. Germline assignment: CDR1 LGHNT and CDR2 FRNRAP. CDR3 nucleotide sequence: TGTGCTAGTGGATTAGGGACAGGTGTGGCTTTCTTT. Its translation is CASGLGTGVAFF. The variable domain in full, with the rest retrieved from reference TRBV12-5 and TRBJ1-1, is DARVTQTPRHKVTEMGQEVTMRCQPILGHNTVFWYRQTMMQGLELLAYFRNRAPLDDSGMPKDRFSAEMPDATLATLKIQPSEPRDSAVYFCASGLGTGVAFFGQGTRLTVV.

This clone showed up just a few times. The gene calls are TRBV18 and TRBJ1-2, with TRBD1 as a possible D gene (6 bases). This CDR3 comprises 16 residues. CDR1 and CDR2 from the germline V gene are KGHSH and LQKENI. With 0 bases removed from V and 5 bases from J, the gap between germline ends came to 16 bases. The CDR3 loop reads CASSPPTSGGLYGYTF. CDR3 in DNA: TGTGCCAGCTCACCACCGACATCGGGGGGCCTGTATGGCTACACCTTC. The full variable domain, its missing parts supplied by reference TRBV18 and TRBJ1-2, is NAGVMQNPRHLVRRRGQEARLRCSPMKGHSHVYWYRQLPEEGLKFMVYLQKENIIDESGMPKERFSAEFPKEGPSILRIQQVVRGDSAAYFCASSPPTSGGLYGYTFGSGTRLTVV.

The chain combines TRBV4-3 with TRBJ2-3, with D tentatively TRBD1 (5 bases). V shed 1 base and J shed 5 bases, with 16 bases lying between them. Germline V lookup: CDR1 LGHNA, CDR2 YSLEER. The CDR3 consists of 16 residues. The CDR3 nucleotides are TGCGCCAGCAGCCAAGGGTACGGCAGGGTGGGAGATACGCAGTATTTT. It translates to CASSQGYGRVGDTQYF.

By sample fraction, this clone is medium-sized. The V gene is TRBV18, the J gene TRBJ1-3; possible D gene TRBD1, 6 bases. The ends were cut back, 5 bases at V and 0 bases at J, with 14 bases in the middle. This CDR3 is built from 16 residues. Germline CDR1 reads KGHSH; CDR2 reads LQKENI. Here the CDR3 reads CASSARTASSGNTIYF. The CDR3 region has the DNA TGTGCCAGCTCAGCTAGGACAGCAAGCTCTGGAAACACCATATATTTT. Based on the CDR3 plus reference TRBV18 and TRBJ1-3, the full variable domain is NAGVMQNPRHLVRRRGQEARLRCSPMKGHSHVYWYRQLPEEGLKFMVYLQKENIIDESGMPKERFSAEFPKEGPSILRIQQVVRGDSAAYFCASSARTASSGNTIYFGEGSWLTVV.

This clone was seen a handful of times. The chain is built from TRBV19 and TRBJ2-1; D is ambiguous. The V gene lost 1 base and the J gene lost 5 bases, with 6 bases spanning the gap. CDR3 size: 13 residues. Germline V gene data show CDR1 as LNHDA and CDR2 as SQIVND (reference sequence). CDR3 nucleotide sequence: TGTGCCAGTAGTATAGTATCAAACAATGAGCAGTTCTTC. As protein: CASSIVSNNEQFF.

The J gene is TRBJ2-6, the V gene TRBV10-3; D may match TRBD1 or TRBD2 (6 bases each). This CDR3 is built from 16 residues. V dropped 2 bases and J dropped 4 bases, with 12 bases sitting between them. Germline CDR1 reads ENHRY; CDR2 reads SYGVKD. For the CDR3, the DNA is TGTGCCATCAGTGAGGTAGGGGGGCGAGGGGCCAACGTCCTGACTTTC. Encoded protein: CAISEVGGRGANVLTF.

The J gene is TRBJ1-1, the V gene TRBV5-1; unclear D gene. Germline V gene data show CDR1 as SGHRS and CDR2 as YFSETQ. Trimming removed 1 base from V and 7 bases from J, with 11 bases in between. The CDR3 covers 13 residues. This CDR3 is CASSLLAGGEAFF. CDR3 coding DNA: TGCGCCAGCAGCTTGTTAGCCGGAGGTGAAGCTTTCTTT.

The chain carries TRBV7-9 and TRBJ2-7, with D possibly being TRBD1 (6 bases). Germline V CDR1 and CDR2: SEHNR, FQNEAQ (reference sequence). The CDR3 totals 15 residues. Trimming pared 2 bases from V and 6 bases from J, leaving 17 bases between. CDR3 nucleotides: TGTGCCAGCAGCTTACGGGACAATGCCCCGGGCGAGCAGTACTTC. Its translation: CASSLRDNAPGEQYF.

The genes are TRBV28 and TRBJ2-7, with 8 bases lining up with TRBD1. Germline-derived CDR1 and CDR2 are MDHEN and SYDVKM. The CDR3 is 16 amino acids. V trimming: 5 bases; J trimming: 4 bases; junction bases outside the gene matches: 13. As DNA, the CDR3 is TGTGCCAGCAGTACTCCCAAACCGGGACAGGATTACGAGCAGTACTTC. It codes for CASSTPKPGQDYEQYF.

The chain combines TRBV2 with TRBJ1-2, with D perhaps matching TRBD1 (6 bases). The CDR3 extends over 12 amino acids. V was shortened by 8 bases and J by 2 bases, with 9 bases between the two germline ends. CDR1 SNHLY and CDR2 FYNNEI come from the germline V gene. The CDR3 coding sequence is TGTGCCAGCGGAACAGGGAACTATGGCTACACCTTC. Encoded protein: CASGTGNYGYTF.

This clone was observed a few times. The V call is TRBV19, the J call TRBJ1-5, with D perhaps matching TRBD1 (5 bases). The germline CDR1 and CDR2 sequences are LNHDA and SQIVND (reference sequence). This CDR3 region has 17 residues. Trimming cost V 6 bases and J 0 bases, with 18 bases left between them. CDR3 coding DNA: TGTGCCAGTAGCACGATCGGCCAGGGCGTTAGCAATCAGCCCCAGCATTTT. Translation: CASSTIGQGVSNQPQHF.

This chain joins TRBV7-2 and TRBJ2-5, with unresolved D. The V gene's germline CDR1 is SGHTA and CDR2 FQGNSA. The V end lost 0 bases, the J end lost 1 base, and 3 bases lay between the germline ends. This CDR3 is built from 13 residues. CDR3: CASSLAIQETQYF. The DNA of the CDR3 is TGTGCCAGCAGCTTAGCCATCCAAGAGACCCAGTACTTC. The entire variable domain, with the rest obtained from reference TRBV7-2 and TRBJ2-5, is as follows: GAGVSQSPSNKVTEKGKDVELRCDPISGHTALYWYRQSLGQGLEFLIYFQGNSAPDKSGLPSDRFSAERTGGSVSTLTIQRTQQEDSAVYLCASSLAIQETQYFGPGTRLLVL.

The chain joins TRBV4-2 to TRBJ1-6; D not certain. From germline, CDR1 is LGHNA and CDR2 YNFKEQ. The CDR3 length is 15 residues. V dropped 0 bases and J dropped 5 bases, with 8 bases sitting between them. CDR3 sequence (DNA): TGTGCCAGCAGCCAAGACGCAGCAAATAATTCACCCCTCCACTTT. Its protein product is CASSQDAANNSPLHF.

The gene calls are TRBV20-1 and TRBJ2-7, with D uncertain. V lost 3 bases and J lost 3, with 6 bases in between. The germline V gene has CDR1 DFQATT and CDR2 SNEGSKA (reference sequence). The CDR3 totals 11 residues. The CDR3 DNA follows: TGCAGTGCTAGGGGGATCTACGAGCAGTACTTC. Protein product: CSARGIYEQYF.

In nucleotides, the CDR3 is TGCAGCGTTAGGGCTTCCACAGATACGCAGTATTTT. It is translated as CSVRASTDTQYF. The V and J genes are TRBV29-1 and TRBJ2-3; D remains ambiguous. Trimming left V 5 bases short and J 2 bases short, with 8 bases between. This CDR3 spans 12 amino acids. CDR1 is SQVTM, CDR2 ANQGSEA, per germline.

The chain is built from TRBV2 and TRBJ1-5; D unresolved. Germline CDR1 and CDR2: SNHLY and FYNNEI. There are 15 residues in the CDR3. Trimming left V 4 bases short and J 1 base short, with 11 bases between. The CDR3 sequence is CASSARVRSNQPQHF. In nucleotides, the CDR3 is TGTGCCAGCAGTGCACGGGTAAGGAGCAATCAGCCCCAGCATTTT. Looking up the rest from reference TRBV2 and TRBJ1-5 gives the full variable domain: EPEVTQTPSHQVTQMGQEVILRCVPISNHLYFYWYRQILGQKVEFLVSFYNNEISEKSEIFDDQFSVERPDGSNFTLKIRSTKLEDSAMYFCASSARVRSNQPQHFGDGTRLSIL.

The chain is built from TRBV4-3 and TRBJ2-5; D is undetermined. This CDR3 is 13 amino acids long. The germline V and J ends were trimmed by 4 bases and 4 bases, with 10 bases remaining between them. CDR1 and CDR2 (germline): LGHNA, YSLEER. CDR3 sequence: CASSPNYRETQYF. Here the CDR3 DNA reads TGCGCCAGCAGCCCGAACTATCGAGAGACCCAGTACTTC.

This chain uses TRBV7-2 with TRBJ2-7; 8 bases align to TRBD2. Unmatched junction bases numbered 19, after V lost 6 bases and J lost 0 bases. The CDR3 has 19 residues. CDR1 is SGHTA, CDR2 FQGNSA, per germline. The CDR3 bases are TGTGCCAGCAGAAGGGGCCCCCACACTAGCGGAAAGTACTCCTACGAGCAGTACTTC. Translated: CASRRGPHTSGKYSYEQYF.

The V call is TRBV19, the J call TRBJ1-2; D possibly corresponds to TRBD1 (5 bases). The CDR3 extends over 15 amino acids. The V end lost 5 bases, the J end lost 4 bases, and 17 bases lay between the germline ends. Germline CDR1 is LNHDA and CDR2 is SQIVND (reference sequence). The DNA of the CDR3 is TGTGCCAGTAGTCTTCAGGGCTCTCTTCGCTATGGCTACACCTTC. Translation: CASSLQGSLRYGYTF.

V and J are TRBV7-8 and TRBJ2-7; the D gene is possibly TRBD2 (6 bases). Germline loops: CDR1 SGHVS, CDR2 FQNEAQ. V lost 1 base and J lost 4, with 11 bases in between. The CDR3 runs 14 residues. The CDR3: CASSLGLAIYEQYF. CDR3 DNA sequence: TGTGCCAGCAGCTTAGGCCTAGCGATTTACGAGCAGTACTTC. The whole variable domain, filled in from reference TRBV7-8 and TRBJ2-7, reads GAGVSQSPRYKVAKRGQDVALRCDPISGHVSLFWYQQALGQGPEFLTYFQNEAQLDKSGLPSDRFFAERPEGSVSTLKIQRTQQEDSAVYLCASSLGLAIYEQYFGPGTRLTVT.

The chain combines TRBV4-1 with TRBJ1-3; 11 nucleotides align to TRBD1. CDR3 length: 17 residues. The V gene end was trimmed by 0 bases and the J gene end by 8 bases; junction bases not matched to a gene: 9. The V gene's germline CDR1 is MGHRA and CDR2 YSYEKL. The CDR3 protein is CASSQDVRTGGRDTIYF. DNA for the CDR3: TGCGCCAGCAGCCAAGATGTCCGGACAGGGGGCAGGGACACCATATATTTT.